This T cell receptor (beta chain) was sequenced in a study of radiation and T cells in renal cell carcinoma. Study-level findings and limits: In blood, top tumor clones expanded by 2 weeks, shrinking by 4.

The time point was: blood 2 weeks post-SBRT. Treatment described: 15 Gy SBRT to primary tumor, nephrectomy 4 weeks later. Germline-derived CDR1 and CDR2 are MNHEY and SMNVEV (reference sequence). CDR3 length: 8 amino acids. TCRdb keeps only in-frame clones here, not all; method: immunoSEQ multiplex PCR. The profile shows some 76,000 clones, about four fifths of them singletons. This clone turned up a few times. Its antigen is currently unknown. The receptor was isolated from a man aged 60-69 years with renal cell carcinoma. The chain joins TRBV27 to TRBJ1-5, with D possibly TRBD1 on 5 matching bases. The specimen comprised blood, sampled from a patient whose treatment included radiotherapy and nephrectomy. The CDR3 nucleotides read TGTGATGAAGGGGCCCAGCATTTT. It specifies CDEGAQHF.